This TCR beta chain was retrieved from a study of T cell responses to AZD1222 COVID-19 vaccine. Per germline, CDR1 MNHEY and CDR2 SMNVEV (reference sequence). This CDR3 comprises 13 residues. The ends lost 10 bases at V and 3 bases at J; junction bases unmatched: 9. Study-level results: Donors were chiefly white British, with a greater number of females, and clonal diversity was perhaps underestimated. All repertoire sampling was performed exclusively after the peak T cell response.

The repertoire was sequenced with immunoSEQ multiplex PCR; TCRdb's copy has only in-frame clones and lacks some. The profile covers more than 95,000 clones, with approximately 91% appearing a single time and less than 30% taken by the ten largest. Details on this clone: Its target is unknown.

This sample comprised peripheral blood, obtained on day 0 of AZD1222 vaccination. This receptor was obtained from an adult in good health. This chain links TRBV27 with TRBJ2-7; the match to TRBD2 covers 7 bases. CDR3 amino acids: CATRPGGRYEQYF. CDR3 coding DNA: TGTGCCACCCGACCGGGAGGCCGCTACGAGCAGTACTTC.